This TCR beta chain was sequenced during a study of T cells in Graves' hyperthyroidism and ophthalmopathy. RNA transcripts were the template for amplifying TCR beta CDR3 regions. First-round RT-PCR of the TCR CDR3 relied on the HTBI primer set. TCRdb called the multiplex PCR reads again in MiXCR, with one record for every CDR3 protein. The sample carries about 590,000 distinct CDR3 sequences, 12% to 15% recorded once. This clonotype was observed a handful of times. Germline CDR1 and CDR2: DFQATT and SNEGSKA (reference sequence). The germline V and J ends were trimmed by 5 bases and 6 bases, with 16 bases remaining between them. This CDR3 region has 14 residues.

Sequenced input: blood. This receptor was obtained from a woman under 30 with Graves' ophthalmopathy. The rearrangement links TRBV20-1 to TRBJ2-2, with no clear D. CDR3 DNA: TGCAGTGCTCCCGCCGGTAGTCGTGCCGGGGAGCTGTTTTTT. This encodes CSAPAGSRAGELFF.